These T cell receptor beta chains were read from a single sample in a study of cytomegalovirus exposure and HLA in healthy donors. TCRdb's table, derived via immunoSEQ multiplex PCR, lists solely in-frame clones and lacks some. The sample lists just under 95,000 clones; roughly 80% were seen once. Source material: PBMCs. These receptor sequences come from a girl aged 2 to 9 in good health and CMV-seropositive. CDR3s include the opening cysteine and the closing phenylalanine or tryptophan. D genes are given only for firm matches. The size of a clone is reported for some rows only, either as once, few or many, or as a class for expanded clones.

J gene | D gene | V gene | clone size | CDR3 length | CDR3 DNA | CDR3 protein
TRBJ1-1 | - | TRBV27 | - | 16 | TGTGCCAGCAGTCACCAGCGGGGTAGCATGAACACTGAAGCTTTCTTT | CASSHQRGSMNTEAFF
TRBJ2-1 | - | TRBV2 | - | 13 | TGTGCCAGCGAAGTGAGCTCCTACAATGAGCAGTTCTTC | CASEVSSYNEQFF
TRBJ1-4 | - | TRBV25-1 | - | 15 | TGTGCCAGCAGTGCGTACTGGGGGCCGAATGAAAAACTGTTTTTT | CASSAYWGPNEKLFF
TRBJ1-4 | TRBD1 | TRBV7-9 | - | 13 | TGTGCCAGCAGCCAACAGGGGCGAGAAAAACTGTTTTTT | CASSQQGREKLFF
TRBJ2-2 | - | TRBV27 | - | 13 | TGTGCCAGCAGTTCGGGGGGCCCCGGGGAGCTGTTTTTT | CASSSGGPGELFF
TRBJ2-1 | - | TRBV28 | - | 15 | TGTGCCAGCAGCATGCGGGCTAGCTCCTACAATGAGCAGTTCTTC | CASSMRASSYNEQFF
TRBJ2-2 | - | TRBV5-1 | - | 14 | TGCGCCAGCAGCTTGGGTAGTTACACCGGGGAGCTGTTTTTT | CASSLGSYTGELFF
TRBJ2-5 | TRBD2 | TRBV5-4 | - | 14 | TGTGCCAGCAGCTTTTCAACTAGCGGGAGGACCCAGTACTTC | CASSFSTSGRTQYF
TRBJ2-1 | TRBD2 | TRBV5-4 | - | 15 | TGTGCCAGCAGCCCCACTAGCGGGAGCCACAATGAGCAGTTCTTC | CASSPTSGSHNEQFF
TRBJ2-5 | TRBD2 | TRBV6-1 | - | 15 | TGTGCCAGCAGTGAACTAAGCGGGACCCAAGAGACCCAGTACTTC | CASSELSGTQETQYF
TRBJ2-1 | TRBD1 | TRBV13 | - | 15 | TGTGCCAGCAGCTCCCGACAGGGGACCTACAATGAGCAGTTCTTC | CASSSRQGTYNEQFF
TRBJ1-1 | - | TRBV2 | few | 11 | TGTGCCAGCAGTGTTGGCAGTTGGGCTTTCTTT | CASSVGSWAFF
TRBJ2-5 | - | TRBV25-1 | - | 14 | TGTGCCAGCAGTGAGCTTCAGAGGAAAGAGACCCAGTACTTC | CASSELQRKETQYF
TRBJ1-1 | - | TRBV30 | - | 12 | TGTGCCTGGAGTGTCGGGGGCACTGAAGCTTTCTTT | CAWSVGGTEAFF
TRBJ1-3 | - | TRBV7-9 | - | 14 | TGTGCCAGCAGCGGGACTCCGTTTGGAAACACCATATATTTT | CASSGTPFGNTIYF
TRBJ2-3 | TRBD2 | TRBV6-5 | - | 14 | TGTGCCAGCAGGCCGGGACTAGCCACAGATACGCAGTATTTT | CASRPGLATDTQYF
TRBJ2-7 | TRBD1 | TRBV29-1 | - | 12 | TGCGGCGTGGGGACAGGGCTTACGTCGCAGTACTTC | CGVGTGLTSQYF
TRBJ2-5 | - | TRBV27 | - | 13 | TGTGCCAGCAGTTTAGCACAGGGAGAGACCCAGTACTTC | CASSLAQGETQYF
TRBJ2-7 | - | TRBV5-1 | - | 13 | TGCGCCAGCAGCTTGTCCACTTCCTACGAGCAGTACTTC | CASSLSTSYEQYF
TRBJ1-3 | - | TRBV7-9 | - | 15 | TGTGCCAGCAGCTCGACAGACCTCTCTGGAAACACCATATATTTT | CASSSTDLSGNTIYF
TRBJ1-1 | TRBD1 | TRBV6-4 | - | 15 | TGTGCCAGCAGTGACGGGGGACAGGGGAACACTGAAGCTTTCTTT | CASSDGGQGNTEAFF
TRBJ2-7 | TRBD1 | TRBV10-2 | - | 14 | TGCGCCAGCAGGCCCCGGGACAGTGCCTACGAGCAGTACTTC | CASRPRDSAYEQYF
TRBJ2-5 | - | TRBV19 | - | 13 | TGTGCCAGTAGAACAAACAGGGAAGAGACCCAGTACTTC | CASRTNREETQYF
TRBJ2-5 | TRBD1 | TRBV28 | - | 15 | TGTGCCAGCAGCGGGACCGGGACAGGGGAAGAGACCCAGTACTTC | CASSGTGTGEETQYF
TRBJ1-1 | TRBD1 | TRBV7-9 | - | 15 | TGTGCCAGCAGCGCAATACAGGGGGTGAACACTGAAGCTTTCTTT | CASSAIQGVNTEAFF
TRBJ2-5 | - | TRBV27 | - | 15 | TGTGCCAGCAGATCCGGGAGACTAGGAATAAAGACCCAGTACTTC | CASRSGRLGIKTQYF
TRBJ2-7 | TRBD2 | TRBV7-3 | - | 18 | TGTGCCAGCAGCTTAATCTCTGGACTAGCGGAACCCTGTGTAGAGCAGTACTTC | CASSLISGLAEPCVEQYF
TRBJ2-7 | TRBD1 | TRBV6-6 | - | 14 | TGTGCCAGCAGCGGGACAGGGGGGGACTACGAGCAGTACTTC | CASSGTGGDYEQYF
TRBJ1-1 | TRBD1 | TRBV4-1 | - | 17 | TGCGCCAGCAGCCACCCGCGGGACAGGGAGACGAACACTGAAGCTTTCTTT | CASSHPRDRETNTEAFF